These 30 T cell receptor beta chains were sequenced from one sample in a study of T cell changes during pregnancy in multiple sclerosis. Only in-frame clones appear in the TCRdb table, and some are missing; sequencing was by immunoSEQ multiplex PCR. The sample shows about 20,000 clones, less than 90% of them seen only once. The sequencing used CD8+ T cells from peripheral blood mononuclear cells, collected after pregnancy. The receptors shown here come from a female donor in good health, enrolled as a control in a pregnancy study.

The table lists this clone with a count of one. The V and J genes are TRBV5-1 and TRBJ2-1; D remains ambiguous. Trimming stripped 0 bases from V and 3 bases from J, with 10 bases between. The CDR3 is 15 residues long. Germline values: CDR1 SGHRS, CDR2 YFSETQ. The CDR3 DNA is TGCGCCAGCAGCTTGGACGCGGCCTACTACAATGAGCAGTTCTTC. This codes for CASSLDAAYYNEQFF.

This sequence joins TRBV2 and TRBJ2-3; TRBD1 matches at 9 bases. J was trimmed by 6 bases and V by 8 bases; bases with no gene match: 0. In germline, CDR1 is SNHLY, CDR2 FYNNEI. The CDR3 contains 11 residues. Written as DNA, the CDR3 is TGTGCCAGCGACAGGGGGGATACGCAGTATTTT. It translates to CASDRGDTQYF.

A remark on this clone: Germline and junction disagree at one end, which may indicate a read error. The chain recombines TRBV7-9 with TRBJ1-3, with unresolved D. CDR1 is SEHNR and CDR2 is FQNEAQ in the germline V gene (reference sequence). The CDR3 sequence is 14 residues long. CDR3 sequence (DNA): TGTGCCAGCAGCCCACTAGACTCCGGAAACACCATGTATTTT. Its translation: CASSPLDSGNTMYF.

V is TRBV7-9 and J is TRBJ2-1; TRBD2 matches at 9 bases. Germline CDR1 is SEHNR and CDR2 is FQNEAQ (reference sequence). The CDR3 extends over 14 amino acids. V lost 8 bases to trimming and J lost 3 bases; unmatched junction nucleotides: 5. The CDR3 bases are TGTGCCAGCCAACTTAGCGGGGGCTACAATGAGCAGTTCTTC. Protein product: CASQLSGGYNEQFF.

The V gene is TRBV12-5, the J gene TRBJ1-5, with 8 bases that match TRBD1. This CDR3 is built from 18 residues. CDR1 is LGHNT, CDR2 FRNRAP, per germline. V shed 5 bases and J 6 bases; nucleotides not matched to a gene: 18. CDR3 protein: CASGPPELGGQGGQPQHF. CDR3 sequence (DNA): TGTGCTAGTGGTCCCCCTGAATTGGGAGGACAGGGCGGTCAGCCCCAGCATTTT.

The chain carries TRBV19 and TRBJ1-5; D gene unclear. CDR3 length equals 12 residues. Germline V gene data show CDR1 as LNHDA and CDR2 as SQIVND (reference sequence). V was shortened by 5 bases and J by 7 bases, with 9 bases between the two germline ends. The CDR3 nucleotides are TGTGCCAGTAGTGCGGGAGGCCAGCCCCAGCATTTT. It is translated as CASSAGGQPQHF. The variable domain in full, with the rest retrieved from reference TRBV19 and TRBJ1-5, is DGGITQSPKYLFRKEGQNVTLSCEQNLNHDAMYWYRQDPGQGLRLIYYSQIVNDFQKGDIAEGYSVSREKKESFPLTVTSAQKNPTAFYLCASSAGGQPQHFGDGTRLSIL.

As DNA, the CDR3 is TGTGCCAGCAGATCTCCTAGGAACAATGAGCAGTTCTTC. Encoded protein: CASRSPRNNEQFF. The chain recombines TRBV7-8 with TRBJ2-1, with D unresolved. Germline assignment: CDR1 SGHVS and CDR2 FQNEAQ. The CDR3 consists of 13 residues. V was cut by 6 bases and J by 5 bases, with 11 bases left in between.

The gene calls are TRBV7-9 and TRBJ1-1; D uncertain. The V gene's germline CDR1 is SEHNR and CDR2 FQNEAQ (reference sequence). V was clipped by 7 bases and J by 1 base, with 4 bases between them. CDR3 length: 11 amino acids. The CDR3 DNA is TGTGCCAGCACAGGGAACACTGAAGCTTTCTTT. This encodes CASTGNTEAFF. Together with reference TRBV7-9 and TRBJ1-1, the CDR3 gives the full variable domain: DTGVSQNPRHKITKRGQNVTFRCDPISEHNRLYWYRQTLGQGPEFLTYFQNEAQLEKSRLLSDRFSAERPKGSFSTLEIQRTEQGDSAMYLCASTGNTEAFFGQGTRLTVV.

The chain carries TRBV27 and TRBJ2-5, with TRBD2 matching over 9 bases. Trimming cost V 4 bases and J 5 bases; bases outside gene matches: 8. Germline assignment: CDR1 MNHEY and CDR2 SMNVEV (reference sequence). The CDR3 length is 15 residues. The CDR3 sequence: CASSSSGVTGETQYF. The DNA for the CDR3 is TGTGCCAGCAGTTCTAGCGGGGTCACCGGGGAGACCCAGTACTTC.

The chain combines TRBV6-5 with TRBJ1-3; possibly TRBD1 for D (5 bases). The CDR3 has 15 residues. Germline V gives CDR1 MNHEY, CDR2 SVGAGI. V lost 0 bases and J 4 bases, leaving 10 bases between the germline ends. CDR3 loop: CASSYSAGPGNTIYF. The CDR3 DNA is TGTGCCAGCAGTTACTCGGCAGGGCCCGGAAACACCATATATTTT.

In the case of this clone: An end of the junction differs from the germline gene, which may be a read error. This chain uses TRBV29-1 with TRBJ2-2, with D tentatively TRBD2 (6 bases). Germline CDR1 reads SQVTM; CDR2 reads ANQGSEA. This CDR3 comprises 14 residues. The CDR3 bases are TGCAGCGCCTTGGTACCGGTCGGCGCCGGGGGGCTGTTTTTT. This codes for CSALVPVGAGGLFF.

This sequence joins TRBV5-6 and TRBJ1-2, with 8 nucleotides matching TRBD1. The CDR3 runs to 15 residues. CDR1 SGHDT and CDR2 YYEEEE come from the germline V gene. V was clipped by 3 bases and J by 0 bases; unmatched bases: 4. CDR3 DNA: TGTGCCAGCAGCTATGGGACAGGAGCTAACTATGGCTACACCTTC. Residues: CASSYGTGANYGYTF.

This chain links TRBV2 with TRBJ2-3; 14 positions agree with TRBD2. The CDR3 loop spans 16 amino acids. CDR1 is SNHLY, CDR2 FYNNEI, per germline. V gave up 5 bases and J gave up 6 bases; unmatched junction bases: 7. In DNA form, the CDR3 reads TGTGCCAGCAGTTCGACTAGCGGGGGGGCTAGGGATACGCAGTATTTT. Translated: CASSSTSGGARDTQYF.

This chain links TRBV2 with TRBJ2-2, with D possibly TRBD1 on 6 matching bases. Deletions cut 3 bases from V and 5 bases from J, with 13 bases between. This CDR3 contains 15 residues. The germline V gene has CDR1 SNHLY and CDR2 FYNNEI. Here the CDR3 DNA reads TGTGCCAGCAGTGAGAATAGGGGGTGGACCGGGGAGCTGTTTTTT. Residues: CASSENRGWTGELFF.

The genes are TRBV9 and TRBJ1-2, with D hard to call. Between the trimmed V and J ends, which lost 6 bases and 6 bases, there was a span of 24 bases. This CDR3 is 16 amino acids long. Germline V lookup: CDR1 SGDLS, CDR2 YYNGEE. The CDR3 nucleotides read TGTGCCAGCACCGGAGGCCCCGATACCCCTTTGGATGGCTACACCTTC. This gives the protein CASTGGPDTPLDGYTF.

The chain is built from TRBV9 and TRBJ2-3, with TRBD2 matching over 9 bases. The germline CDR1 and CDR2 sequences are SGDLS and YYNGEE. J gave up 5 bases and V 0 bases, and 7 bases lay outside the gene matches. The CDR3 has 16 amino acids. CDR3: CASSVAAGGRGDTQYF. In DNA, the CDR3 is TGTGCCAGCAGCGTAGCAGCGGGGGGCCGTGGAGATACGCAGTATTTT.

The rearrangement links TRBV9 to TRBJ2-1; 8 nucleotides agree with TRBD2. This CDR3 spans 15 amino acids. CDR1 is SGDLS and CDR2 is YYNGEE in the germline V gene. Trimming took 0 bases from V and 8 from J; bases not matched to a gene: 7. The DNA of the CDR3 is TGTGCCAGCAGCGTAGCAGCGGGAGCTCTTGATGAGCAGTTCTTC. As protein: CASSVAAGALDEQFF.

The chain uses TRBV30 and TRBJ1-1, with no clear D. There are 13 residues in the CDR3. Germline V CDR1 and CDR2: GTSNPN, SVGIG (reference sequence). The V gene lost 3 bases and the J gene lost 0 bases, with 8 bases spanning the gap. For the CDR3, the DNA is TGTGCCTGGAGACAGAGAATGAACACTGAAGCTTTCTTT. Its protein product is CAWRQRMNTEAFF.

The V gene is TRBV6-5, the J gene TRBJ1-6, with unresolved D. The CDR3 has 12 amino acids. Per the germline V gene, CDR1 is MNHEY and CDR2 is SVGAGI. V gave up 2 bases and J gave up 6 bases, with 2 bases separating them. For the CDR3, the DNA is TGTGCCAGCAGTTACCTTAATTCACCCCTCCACTTT. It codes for CASSYLNSPLHF.

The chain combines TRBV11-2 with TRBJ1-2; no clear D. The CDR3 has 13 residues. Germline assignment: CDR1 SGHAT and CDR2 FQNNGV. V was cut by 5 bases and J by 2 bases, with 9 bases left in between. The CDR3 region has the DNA TGTGCCAGCAGCCAGACACCCAACTATGGCTACACCTTC. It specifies CASSQTPNYGYTF.

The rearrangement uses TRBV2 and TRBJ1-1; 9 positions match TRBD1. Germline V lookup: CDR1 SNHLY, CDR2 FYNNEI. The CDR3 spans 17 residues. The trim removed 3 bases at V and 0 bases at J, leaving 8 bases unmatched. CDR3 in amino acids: CASSDYGTGRVNTEAFF. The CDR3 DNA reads TGTGCCAGCAGTGACTACGGGACAGGGAGGGTGAACACTGAAGCTTTCTTT. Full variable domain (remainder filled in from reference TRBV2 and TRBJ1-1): EPEVTQTPSHQVTQMGQEVILRCVPISNHLYFYWYRQILGQKVEFLVSFYNNEISEKSEIFDDQFSVERPDGSNFTLKIRSTKLEDSAMYFCASSDYGTGRVNTEAFFGQGTRLTVV.

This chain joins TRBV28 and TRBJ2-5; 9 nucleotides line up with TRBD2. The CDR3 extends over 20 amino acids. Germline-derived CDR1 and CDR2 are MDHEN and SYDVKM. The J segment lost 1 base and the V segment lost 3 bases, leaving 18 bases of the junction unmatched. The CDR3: CASSLVPVGGSGGLQETQYF. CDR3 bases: TGTGCCAGCAGTTTGGTGCCGGTGGGTGGTAGCGGGGGCCTCCAAGAGACCCAGTACTTC.

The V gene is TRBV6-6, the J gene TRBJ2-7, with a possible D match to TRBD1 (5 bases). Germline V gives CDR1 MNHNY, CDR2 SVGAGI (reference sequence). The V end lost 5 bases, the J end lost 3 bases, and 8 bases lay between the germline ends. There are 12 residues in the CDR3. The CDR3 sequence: CASSGRDYEQYF. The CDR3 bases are TGTGCCAGCAGTGGCAGGGACTACGAGCAGTACTTC.

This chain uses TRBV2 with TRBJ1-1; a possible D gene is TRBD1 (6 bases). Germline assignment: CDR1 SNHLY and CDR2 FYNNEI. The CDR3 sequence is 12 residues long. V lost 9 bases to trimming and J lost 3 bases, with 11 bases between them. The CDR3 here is CARRRGHTEAFF. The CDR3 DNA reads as TGTGCCAGGCGCAGGGGACACACTGAAGCTTTCTTT.

The CDR3 region has the DNA TGTGCCAGCTCTCGTGGACTAGCGGGGAGCTCCTACGAGCAGTACTTC. It yields the protein CASSRGLAGSSYEQYF. The chain combines TRBV2 with TRBJ2-7, with 12 bases matching TRBD2. Germline-derived CDR1 and CDR2 are SNHLY and FYNNEI. Unmatched junction bases numbered 8, after V lost 8 bases and J lost 0 bases. The CDR3 totals 16 residues.

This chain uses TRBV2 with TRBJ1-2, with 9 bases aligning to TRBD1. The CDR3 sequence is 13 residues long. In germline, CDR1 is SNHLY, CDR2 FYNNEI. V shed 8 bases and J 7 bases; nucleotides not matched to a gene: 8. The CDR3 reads CASSGQGFSGYTF. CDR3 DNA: TGTGCCAGCTCCGGACAGGGGTTCAGTGGCTACACCTTC.

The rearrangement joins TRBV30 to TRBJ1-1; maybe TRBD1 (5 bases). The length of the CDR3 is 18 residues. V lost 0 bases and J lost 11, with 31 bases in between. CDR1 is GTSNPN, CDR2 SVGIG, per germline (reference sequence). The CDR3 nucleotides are TGTGCCTGGAGTGTAAAATTGAAGGGAGGGAGGGGCGACGAGCAGGCTTTCTTT. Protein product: CAWSVKLKGGRGDEQAFF. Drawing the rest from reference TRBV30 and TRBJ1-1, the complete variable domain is SQTIHQWPATLVQPVGSPLSLECTVEGTSNPNLYWYRQAAGRGLQLLFYSVGIGQISSEVPQNLSASRPQDRQFILSSKKLLLSDSGFYLCAWSVKLKGGRGDEQAFFGQGTRLTVV.

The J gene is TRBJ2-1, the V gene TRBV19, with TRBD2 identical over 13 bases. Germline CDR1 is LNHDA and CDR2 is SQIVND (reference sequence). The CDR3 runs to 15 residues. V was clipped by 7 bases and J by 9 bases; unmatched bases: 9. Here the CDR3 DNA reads TGTGCCAGTACCCCACTAGCGGGGGGGCTGGTTGAGCAGTTCTTC. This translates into CASTPLAGGLVEQFF. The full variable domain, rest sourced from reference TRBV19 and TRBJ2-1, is DGGITQSPKYLFRKEGQNVTLSCEQNLNHDAMYWYRQDPGQGLRLIYYSQIVNDFQKGDIAEGYSVSREKKESFPLTVTSAQKNPTAFYLCASTPLAGGLVEQFFGPGTRLTVL.

The CDR3 coding sequence is TGTGCCAGCAGCGCCACTGTGGATACGCAGTATTTT. Translating gives CASSATVDTQYF. The rearrangement joins TRBV9 to TRBJ2-3, with D uncertain. The germline gives CDR1 SGDLS, CDR2 YYNGEE. The length of the CDR3 is 12 residues. V was clipped by 3 bases and J by 6 bases, with 8 bases between them.

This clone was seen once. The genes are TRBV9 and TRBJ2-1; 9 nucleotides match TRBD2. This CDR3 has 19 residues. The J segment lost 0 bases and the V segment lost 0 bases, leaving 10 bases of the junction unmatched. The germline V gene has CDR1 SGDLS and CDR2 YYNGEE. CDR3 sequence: CASSVGPAGGHYSYNEQFF. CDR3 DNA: TGTGCCAGCAGCGTAGGACCGGCGGGGGGGCACTACTCCTACAATGAGCAGTTCTTC.